A selection of T cell receptor beta chains follows, all from one sample in a study of OX40 agonist ivuxolimab in advanced cancers. Libraries were prepared by immunoSEQ multiplex PCR; TCRdb keeps only in-frame clonotypes and omits some of them. This sample has 71,000 or so clones, with 70% to 90% found just once. The material sequenced was CD4+ or CD8+ T cells sorted from blood, taken in a trial of the OX40 agonist ivuxolimab. The source of these receptors is an adult with an advanced solid tumor such as melanoma, head and neck, liver or kidney cancer. The CDR3 runs from the conserved cysteine through the conserved F or W.

TRBJ2-3,TRBV13,CASSQRRVSDTQYF
TRBJ1-4,TRBV4-2,CASSQGVQGEKLFF
TRBJ2-3,TRBV5-5,CASSLVGTVPDTQYF
TRBJ1-3,TRBV18,CASSPPTGPGNTIYF
TRBJ2-7,TRBV27,CASSGRARLYEQYF
TRBJ2-1,TRBV14,CASSPLAGGYNEQFF
TRBJ1-5,TRBV18,CASSQGQGGDQPQHF
TRBJ1-1,TRBV28,CASSLPEGTTEAFF
TRBJ1-3,TRBV11-3,CASSLDGISGNTIYF
TRBJ1-2,TRBV6-1,CASRQPGQSGYTF
TRBJ2-3,TRBV10-3,CASKKAGETDTQYF
TRBJ2-2,TRBV5-1,CASALRPTNTGELFF
TRBJ2-3,TRBV7-2,CASSLGGVGTDTQYF